This T cell receptor beta chain comes out of a study of CD8+ T cells in alopecia areata (dated by TCRdb to about 2018). Concerning the study at large: To study T cell clonal expansion in alopecia areata, the researchers applied high-throughput TCRbeta sequencing to both the C3H/HeJ mouse model and human patients. On the human side, TCRbeta sequencing was run on scalp tissue and on sorted CD4+ and CD8+ peripheral blood T cells from healthy controls and from alopecia areata patients with either patchy or totalis/universalis disease. Scalp clonality was compared among normal scalp (n=4), patchy alopecia areata scalp (n=8), and alopecia totalis/universalis scalp (n=8). RNA came from the PAXgene miRNA kit for fixed scalp, the miRNeasy kit for PBMCs, and the RNeasy kit for mouse skin. Amplification of TCRbeta CDR3 regions was done by immunoSEQ multiplex PCR using 35 Vbeta forward primers and 13 Jbeta reverse primers. The research as a whole found: Unlike mouse skin, which is dominated by gammadelta T cells, normal human skin has resident alphabeta T cells that are also sequenced, and this complicates analysis of the scalp TCR repertoire. Compared with normal scalp, lesional scalp, particularly in alopecia totalis/universalis, had higher clonality and more expanded CD8+ clones, which suggests antigenic drive. Compared with mice, TCR sequences shared between patients were less clear, possibly partly because of HLA diversity across the patient population.

As for this clone: Its antigen is still unknown. The input lacks base qualities; no much larger clone sits a single base away.

Lesional scalp punch biopsies and peripheral blood were obtained from alopecia areata patients. After PBMCs were isolated by density centrifugation and stained for CD3, CD4 and CD8, a FACSAria was used to sort CD4+ and CD8+ T cells. The untreated alopecia areata patients were recruited through a multicenter biomarker study. In a handful of patients from the biomarker study, blood CD8+ T cells were sorted further into NKG2D-low and NKG2D-high fractions. The CDR3 holds 15 amino acids from the cysteine to the phenylalanine. The entry retains the CDR3 DNA only, 45 bases that are in frame from base 1. V is pruned by 3 bases and J by 4 bases, leaving 5 bases of the junction without a gene match. CDR1 and CDR2 (MRHNA, SNTAGT) derive from the germline V gene. To prepare the library, the immunoSEQ multiplex PCR assay was applied. To provide template for TCR sequencing, every sample had RNA extracted and reverse transcribed into cDNA. First-strand cDNA was synthesized using SuperScript III with a 2:1 mix of oligo-dT and random hexamers. A synthetic immune receptor repertoire was used to gauge amplification bias, and whatever bias remained was removed computationally. Regarding the original processing steps: After raw reads were preprocessed to remove errors, the CDR3 was defined following IMGT conventions as running from the conserved cysteine to phenylalanine. To get clonality, Shannon entropy was normalized by log2 of the number of productive unique TCRs and the result was subtracted from 1. Whether scalp clones were CD4 or CD8 was inferred by matching scalp TCRbeta sequences against CD4 and CD8 repertoires sorted from blood. The clones in this table, taken by TCRdb from immuneACCESS, are in-frame only. Not every clone is retained; where verified, under half of the shortfall comes from an unresolved V gene, and the cause of the rest is unknown. V, J and clone size are taken as reported in that table, and D and trimming were inferred from the DNA itself. Recorded for this sample are 30,000 to 40,000 clones; 60% to 85% of them occurred a single time. In total, the top ten clones hold around a fifth of the sample.

This receptor was obtained from a human donor with alopecia areata. The sequenced sample consisted of NKG2D-low CD8+ T cells sorted from blood. The cell subset or site label on this specimen signifies: sorted CD8+ NKG2D-low blood T cells. This chain is built from TRBV6-4 and TRBJ2-3, and TRBD2 aligns with 9 junction nucleotides. CDR3 region: CASSESSGNADTQYF. The nucleotide sequence reads as follows: TGTGCCAGCAGTGAATCTAGCGGGAACGCAGATACGCAGTATTTT.